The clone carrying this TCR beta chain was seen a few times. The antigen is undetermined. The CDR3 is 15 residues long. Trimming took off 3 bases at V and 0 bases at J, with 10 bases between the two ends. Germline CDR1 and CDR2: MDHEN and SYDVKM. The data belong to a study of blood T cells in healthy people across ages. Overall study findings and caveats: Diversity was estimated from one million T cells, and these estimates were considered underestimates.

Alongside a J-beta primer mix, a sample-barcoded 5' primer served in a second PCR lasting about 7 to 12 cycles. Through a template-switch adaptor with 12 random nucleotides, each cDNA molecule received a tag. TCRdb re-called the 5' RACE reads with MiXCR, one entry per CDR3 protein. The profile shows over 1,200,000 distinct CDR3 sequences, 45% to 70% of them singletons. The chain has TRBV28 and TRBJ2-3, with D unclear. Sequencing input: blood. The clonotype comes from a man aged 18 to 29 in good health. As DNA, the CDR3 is TGTGCCAGCAGTTTCCGACGGAGTAGCACAGATACGCAGTATTTT. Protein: CASSFRRSSTDTQYF.